The rows below give T cell receptor beta chains drawn from one sample of a study of human T cells and chemical hapten exposure. TCRdb processed the RACE reads anew with MiXCR; each CDR3 protein has one entry. The table lists roughly 200,000 distinct CDR3 sequences, more than 20% of them singletons. This sample comprised whole blood, obtained in connection with sensitization to the hapten diphenylcyclopropenone (DPC). Every receptor here comes from a woman aged 50 to 60 with alopecia areata. Some clones in this sample may be carry-over from other donors' samples. Each CDR3 is given with its conserved first and last residue. The order of the fields is V gene, clone size, J gene, D gene, CDR3 DNA, CDR3 protein. The D gene is left open where the match is weak. Clone size is not always given. Where it is, it says once, few, many or a class for expanded clones.

TRBV27	-	TRBJ1-5	-	TGTGCCAGCAGTTTCCTTCCGGATCAGCCCCAGCATTTT	CASSFLPDQPQHF
TRBV11-2	-	TRBJ1-3	-	TGTGCCAGCTGGGACCGGCGCAGCGTCTCTGGAAACACCATATATTTT	CASWDRRSVSGNTIYF
TRBV5-7	-	TRBJ2-7	-	TGTGCCAGCAGCTTTACGTATTCCGGGTACAGGCAATACGAGCAGTACTTC	CASSFTYSGYRQYEQYF
TRBV30	-	TRBJ1-3	-	TGTGCCTGGAGTTACGCCTCTGGAAACACCATATATTTT	CAWSYASGNTIYF
TRBV29-1	-	TRBJ2-5	-	TGCAGCGTTGAACGGGGCGGGGAGACCCAGTACTTC	CSVERGGETQYF
TRBV20-1	-	TRBJ2-3	TRBD2	TGCAGTGCTAGAGTACCTAGCGGGAGGACAGATACGCAGTATTTT	CSARVPSGRTDTQYF
TRBV10-3	few	TRBJ2-2	-	TGTGCCATCAGATATTACGATAACACCGGGGAGCTGTTTTTT	CAIRYYDNTGELFF
TRBV4-2	-	TRBJ2-2	-	TGTGCCAGCAGCCAAGAGGGGGATGGGGAGCTGTTTTTT	CASSQEGDGELFF
TRBV20-1	few	TRBJ1-1	-	TGCAGTGCTAGGGGGGGAATCAACACTGAAGCTTTCTTT	CSARGGINTEAFF
TRBV5-1	many	TRBJ1-1	-	TGCGCCAGCAGCTTGGATGGAATGAACACTGAAGCTTTCTTT	CASSLDGMNTEAFF
TRBV12-3/TRBV12-4	-	TRBJ2-7	-	TGTGCCAGCAGTTCCCGGTGGGCCTACGAGCAGTACTTC	CASSSRWAYEQYF
TRBV29-1	-	TRBJ1-1	-	TGCAGCGGTGGTGGGAGACTGAACACTGAAGCTTTCTTT	CSGGGRLNTEAFF
TRBV5-1	-	TRBJ2-1	-	TGCGCCAGCAGCTTCCGAGATGAGCAGTTCTTC	CASSFRDEQFF
TRBV7-2	few	TRBJ2-3	-	TGTGCCAGCAGCTTAGTGGTGGGTAGGACAGATACGCAGTATTTT	CASSLVVGRTDTQYF
TRBV6-6	-	TRBJ1-1	-	TGTGCCAGCAGGCAAACCAGGGTCACTGAAGCTTTCTTT	CASRQTRVTEAFF
TRBV4-2	-	TRBJ1-5	TRBD1	TGTGCCAGCAGCCCGGGACAGGCTAACAATCAGCCCCAGCATTTT	CASSPGQANNQPQHF
TRBV28	few	TRBJ2-3	TRBD2	TGTGCCAGCAGTCCGGGAGGAGTCCAAGATACGCAGTATTTT	CASSPGGVQDTQYF
TRBV11-2	few	TRBJ2-1	-	TGTGCCAGCAGCCCCGCCCCGGGCAGTTACAATGAGCAGTTCTTC	CASSPAPGSYNEQFF
TRBV27	once	TRBJ1-1	-	TGTGCCAGCAGACGGGACACGGGTACGGTGGGAACTGAAGCTTTCTTT	CASRRDTGTVGTEAFF
TRBV12-3/TRBV12-4	-	TRBJ1-2	-	TGTGCCAGCAGTCTTAGACTCGAAAGTGGCTACACCTTC	CASSLRLESGYTF
TRBV3-1	few	TRBJ2-2	-	TGTGCCAGCAGCCAAGTGGGATTCGGGGAGCTGTTTTTT	CASSQVGFGELFF
TRBV27	few	TRBJ1-1	-	TGTGCCAGCAGTCCATACGGGGGGCTTATGAACACTGAAGCTTTCTTT	CASSPYGGLMNTEAFF
TRBV20-1	few	TRBJ1-1	-	TGCAGTGCTAGAGATCCTCAGGGGTCCGCTGAAGCTTTCTTT	CSARDPQGSAEAFF
TRBV20-1	few	TRBJ2-1	-	TGCAGTGCTAGAGATACGGTTAGCTCCTACAATGAGCAGTTCTTC	CSARDTVSSYNEQFF
TRBV5-6	few	TRBJ2-1	TRBD2	TGTGCCAGCAGCTTACCACTAGCGGGAGACGGTGAGCAGTTCTTC	CASSLPLAGDGEQFF
TRBV2	-	TRBJ1-6	-	TGTGCCAGCAGTGAACTTCGGTCACCCCTCCACTTT	CASSELRSPLHF
TRBV11-1	few	TRBJ2-1	-	TGTGCCAGCAGCTTAGTGGCGGGTAGTGAGCAGTTCTTC	CASSLVAGSEQFF
TRBV5-1	few	TRBJ2-1	-	TGCGCCAGCGCCCAGACTACTAGCTCCTACAATGAGCAGTTCTTC	CASAQTTSSYNEQFF
TRBV5-1	few	TRBJ1-5	TRBD1	TGCGCCAGCAGCATTCAGGGGGGAAGAGATCAGCCCCAGCATTTT	CASSIQGGRDQPQHF
TRBV27	-	TRBJ2-7	TRBD1	TGTGCCAGCAGTGGACGGGACAGCGCCTCCTACGAGCAGTACTTC	CASSGRDSASYEQYF
TRBV28	few	TRBJ1-1	-	TGTGCCAGCAGTACGACTCTCGGATTAGCTTTCTTT	CASSTTLGLAFF
TRBV5-6	-	TRBJ2-3	-	TGTGCCAGCAGCCCCAGGTACGCGGATACGCAGTATTTT	CASSPRYADTQYF
TRBV20-1	-	TRBJ2-7	-	TGCAGTGCTAGAGGTGTAGGACTCTACGAGCAGTACTTC	CSARGVGLYEQYF
TRBV20-1	few	TRBJ1-2	-	TGCAGTGCTAGAGGTGACAGTACGGGTGGCTACACCTTC	CSARGDSTGGYTF
TRBV2	few	TRBJ2-7	-	TGTGCCAGCAGTGAAGGGGCGGCGGGCCTATACGAGCAGTACTTC	CASSEGAAGLYEQYF
TRBV6-5	-	TRBJ2-2	-	TGTGCCAGCTGGGACCAGTACACCGGGGAGCTGTTTTTT	CASWDQYTGELFF
TRBV29-1	-	TRBJ1-1	-	TGCAGCGTTGAACTTAGGACACCGAACACTGAAGCTTTCTTT	CSVELRTPNTEAFF
TRBV7-8	-	TRBJ2-7	-	TGTGCCAGCAGCTTAGGGTATTACTACGAGCAGTACTTC	CASSLGYYYEQYF
TRBV10-3	few	TRBJ2-3	TRBD2	TGTGCCATCAGTGGGGCTAGCGGGAGAAGGGGCACAGATACGCAGTATTTT	CAISGASGRRGTDTQYF
TRBV27	-	TRBJ2-2	-	TGTGCCAGCAGATACAGGGCGAACACCGGGGAGCTGTTTTTT	CASRYRANTGELFF
TRBV20-1	-	TRBJ1-6	-	TGCAGTGCTGTTGCATCGGGGAATTCACCCCTCCACTTT	CSAVASGNSPLHF
TRBV5-1	-	TRBJ2-5	-	TGCGCCAGCAGCTTAACCATGTCCGAAGAGACCCAGTACTTC	CASSLTMSEETQYF
TRBV7-8	many	TRBJ2-3	TRBD2	TGTGCCAGCAGATTAACCGGGACTAGCGGGAGAGTAGAGTACAGCACAGATACGCAGTATTTT	CASRLTGTSGRVEYSTDTQYF
TRBV9	-	TRBJ1-2	-	TGTGCCAGCAGCGTAGTTGGTCAGGGGTCTAACTATGGCTACACCTTC	CASSVVGQGSNYGYTF
TRBV5-5	-	TRBJ1-5	TRBD1	TGTGCCAGCGGACAGGGAGGGACGGATCAGCCCCAGCATTTT	CASGQGGTDQPQHF
TRBV5-5	few	TRBJ1-3	-	TGTGCCAGCAGCTCGCCCCCATCAGGGGTGGGAAACACCATATATTTT	CASSSPPSGVGNTIYF
TRBV27	-	TRBJ1-1	-	TGTGCCAGCAGTCCTTTACTTACCTCCAGGGAGACTGAAGCTTTCTTT	CASSPLLTSRETEAFF
TRBV7-6	-	TRBJ1-1	-	TGTGCCAGCAGCTCCCGAGACACTGAAGCTTTCTTT	CASSSRDTEAFF
TRBV7-2	-	TRBJ2-5	-	TGTGCCAGCAGCTTTTCAGGTGATAGACAAGAGACCCAGTACTTC	CASSFSGDRQETQYF
TRBV12-3/TRBV12-4	few	TRBJ2-7	TRBD1	TGTGCCAGCAGTTTAAGTCTGCGGTCAGGGGGCATCTACGAGCAGTACTTC	CASSLSLRSGGIYEQYF
TRBV6-1	-	TRBJ1-1	-	TGTGCCAGCAGTCATCGAAACGGTGAAGCTTTCTTT	CASSHRNGEAFF
TRBV4-2	-	TRBJ2-3	-	TGTGCCAGCAGCCAAGGGGGGGCCAGGGCCGACGATACGCAGTATTTT	CASSQGGARADDTQYF
TRBV20-1	-	TRBJ1-3	-	TGCAGTGCTAGAGAAGGGCCGACGGGACTTCGGTCTGGAAACACCATATATTTT	CSAREGPTGLRSGNTIYF
TRBV20-1	many	TRBJ1-1	-	TGCAGTGACGTAGACACCACCTGGGGTGAAGCTTTCTTT	CSDVDTTWGEAFF
TRBV20-1	-	TRBJ2-3	-	TGCAGTGCTTACATAGCGGCTACTAGCACAGATACGCAGTATTTT	CSAYIAATSTDTQYF
TRBV13	-	TRBJ2-7	TRBD2	TGTGCCAGCAGCTTTGGCTGGACTAGCGGTTCCTACGAGCAGTACTTC	CASSFGWTSGSYEQYF
TRBV7-3	many	TRBJ2-2	-	TGTGCCAGCAGCCCCCAAGGGACCGGGGAGCTGTTTTTT	CASSPQGTGELFF
TRBV20-1	-	TRBJ1-2	-	TGCAGTGCCATCGATCAGGGTAGCTATGGCTACACCTTC	CSAIDQGSYGYTF
TRBV5-1	-	TRBJ2-7	-	TGCGCCAGCAGCTTGTCTGCCCGGACAGTAACCTACGAGCAGTACTTC	CASSLSARTVTYEQYF
TRBV12-3/TRBV12-4	many	TRBJ2-3	-	TGTGCCAGCAGTTTAGCTCTCCCTTGGAGCCCAGCACCCGATACGCAGTATTTT	CASSLALPWSPAPDTQYF